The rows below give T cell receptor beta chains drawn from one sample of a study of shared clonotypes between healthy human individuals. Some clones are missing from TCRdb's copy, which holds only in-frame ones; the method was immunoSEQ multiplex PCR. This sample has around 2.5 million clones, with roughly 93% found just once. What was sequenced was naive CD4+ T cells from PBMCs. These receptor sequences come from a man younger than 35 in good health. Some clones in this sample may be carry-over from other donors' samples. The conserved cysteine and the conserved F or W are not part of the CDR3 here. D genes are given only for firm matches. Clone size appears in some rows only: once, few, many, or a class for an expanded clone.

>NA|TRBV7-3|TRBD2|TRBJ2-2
ASRPTSASNTGELF
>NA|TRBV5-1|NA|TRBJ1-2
ASSLAVMGRSNYGYT
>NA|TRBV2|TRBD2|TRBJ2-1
ASSGGRLAGDREF
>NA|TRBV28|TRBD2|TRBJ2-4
ASSSGGASGAIQY
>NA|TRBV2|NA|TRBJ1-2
ASSEVRGDRGYT
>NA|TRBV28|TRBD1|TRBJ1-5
ASSTGQGFNQPQH
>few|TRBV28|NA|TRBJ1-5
ATSVVADQPQH
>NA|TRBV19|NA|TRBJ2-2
ASSSNTGELF
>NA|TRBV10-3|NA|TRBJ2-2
AISARGGSANTGELF
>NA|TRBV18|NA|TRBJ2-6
ASSSDNSGANVLT
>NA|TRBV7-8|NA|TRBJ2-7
ASLGGGSDYEQY
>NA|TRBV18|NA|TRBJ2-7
ASSPPGRGEQY
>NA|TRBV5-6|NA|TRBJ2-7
ASSLAGPYEQY
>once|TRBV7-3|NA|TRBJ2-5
ASSLRRRGETQY
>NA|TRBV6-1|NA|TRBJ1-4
ASRRPSNEKLF
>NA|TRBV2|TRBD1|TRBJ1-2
ASTIETGNGYT
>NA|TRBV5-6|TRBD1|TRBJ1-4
ASSSTGGADNEKLF
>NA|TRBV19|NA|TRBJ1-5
ASSMGTRSNQPQH
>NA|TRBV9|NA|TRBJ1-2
ASSVDGLYGYT
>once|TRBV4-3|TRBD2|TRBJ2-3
ASSQSSGGTDTQY
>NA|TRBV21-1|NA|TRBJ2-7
ASSKAGGPWTYEQY
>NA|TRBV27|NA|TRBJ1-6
ASSPLPGGSSPLH
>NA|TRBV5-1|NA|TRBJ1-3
ASSEGTAGNTIY
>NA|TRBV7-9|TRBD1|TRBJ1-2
ASSPGQAGSYGYT
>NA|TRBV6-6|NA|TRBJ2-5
ASSPPGSGQETQY
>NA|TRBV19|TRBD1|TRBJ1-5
ASSRDRYYNQPQH
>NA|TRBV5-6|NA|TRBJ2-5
ASSLGPRETQY
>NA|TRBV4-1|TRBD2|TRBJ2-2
ASSQTSGNTGELF
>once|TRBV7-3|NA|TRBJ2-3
ASSLGAGTNTDTQY
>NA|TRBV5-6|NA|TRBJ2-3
ASSINLRPQY
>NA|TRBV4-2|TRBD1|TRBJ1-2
ASSQVAQGEGGYT
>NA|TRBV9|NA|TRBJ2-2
ASSVEDNTGELF
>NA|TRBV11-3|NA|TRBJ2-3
ASSLESGYTDTQY
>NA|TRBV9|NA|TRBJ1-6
ASSVAGRRGPLH
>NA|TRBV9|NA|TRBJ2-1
ASGRAGYYNEQF
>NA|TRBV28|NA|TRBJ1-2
ASRVPQGGGGYT
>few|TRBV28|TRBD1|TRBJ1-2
ASSPGTGGFRGYT
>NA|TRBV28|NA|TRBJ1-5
ASNPRAGNQPQH
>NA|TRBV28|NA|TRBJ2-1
ASHDPARTYNEQF
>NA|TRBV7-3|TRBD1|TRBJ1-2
ASSLTGGQGPSGYT
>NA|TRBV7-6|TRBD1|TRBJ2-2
ASSLARDREDTGELF
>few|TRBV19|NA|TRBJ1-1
ASSIQPNTEAF
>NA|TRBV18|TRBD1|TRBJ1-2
ASSPPLRQGAYGYT
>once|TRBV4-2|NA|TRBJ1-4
ASSPLPGVTNEKLF
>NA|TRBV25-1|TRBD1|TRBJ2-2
ASSEGLGKGAAGELF
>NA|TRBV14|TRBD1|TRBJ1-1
ASSLHPGQGTNTEAF
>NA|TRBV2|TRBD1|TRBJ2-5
ASSDLTGRETQY
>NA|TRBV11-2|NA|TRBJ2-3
ASTLLRGSTDTQY
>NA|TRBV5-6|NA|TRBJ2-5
ASSSRGKETQY
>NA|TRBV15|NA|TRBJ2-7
ATSRPGQFDEQY
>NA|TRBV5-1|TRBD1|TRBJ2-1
ASSLVADRAVEQF
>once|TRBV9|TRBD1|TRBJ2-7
ASSAGGTGVYEQY
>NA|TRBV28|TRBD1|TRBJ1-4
ASSTTGLGLEKLF
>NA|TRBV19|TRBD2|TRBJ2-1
ASSPRGGTLGEQF
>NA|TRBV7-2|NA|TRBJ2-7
ASNLYGSSYEQY
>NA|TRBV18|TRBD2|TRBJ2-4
ASSLGLAGNIQY
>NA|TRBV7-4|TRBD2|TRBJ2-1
ASSLVLAGEGGEQF
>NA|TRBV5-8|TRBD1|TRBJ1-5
ASSSGTGNQPQH
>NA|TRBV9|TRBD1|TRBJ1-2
ASSARTGNYGYT